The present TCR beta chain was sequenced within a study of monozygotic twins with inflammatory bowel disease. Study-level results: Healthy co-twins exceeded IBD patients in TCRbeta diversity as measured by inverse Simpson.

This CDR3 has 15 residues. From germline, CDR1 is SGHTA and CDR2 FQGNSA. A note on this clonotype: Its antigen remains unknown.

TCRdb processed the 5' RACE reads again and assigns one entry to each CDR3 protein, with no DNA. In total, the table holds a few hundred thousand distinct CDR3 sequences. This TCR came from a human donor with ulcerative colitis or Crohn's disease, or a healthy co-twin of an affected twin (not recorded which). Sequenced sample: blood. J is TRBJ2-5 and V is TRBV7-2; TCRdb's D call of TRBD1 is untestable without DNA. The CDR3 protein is CASSLRILPGETQYF.